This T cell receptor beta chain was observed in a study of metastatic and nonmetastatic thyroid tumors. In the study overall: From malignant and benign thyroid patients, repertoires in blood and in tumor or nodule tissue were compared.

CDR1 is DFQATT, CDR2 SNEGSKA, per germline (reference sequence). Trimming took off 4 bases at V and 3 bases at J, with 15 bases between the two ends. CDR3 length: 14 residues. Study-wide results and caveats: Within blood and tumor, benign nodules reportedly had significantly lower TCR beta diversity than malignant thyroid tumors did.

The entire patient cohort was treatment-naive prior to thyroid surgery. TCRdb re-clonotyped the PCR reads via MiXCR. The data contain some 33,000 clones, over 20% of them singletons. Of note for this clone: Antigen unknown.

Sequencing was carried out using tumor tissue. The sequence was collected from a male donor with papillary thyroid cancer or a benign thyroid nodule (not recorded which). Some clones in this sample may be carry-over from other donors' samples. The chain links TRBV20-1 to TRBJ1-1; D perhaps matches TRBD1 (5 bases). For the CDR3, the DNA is TGCAGTGCTAAGCTGGGGGACGGGGACACTGAAGCTTTCTTT. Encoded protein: CSAKLGDGDTEAFF.